The 10 T cell receptor beta chains given below trace back to one sample, sequenced in a study of shared clonotypes between healthy human individuals. Sequenced by immunoSEQ multiplex PCR; TCRdb stores in-frame clones only, minus some. Of roughly 2,000,000 clones listed, 85% to 95% are singletons. Cells designated naive CD8 were CD45RO-negative and were positively selected for CCR7, with terminally differentiated effector memory CD45RA+ cells excluded. Sequencing was done on a sample of naive CD8+ T cells sorted from blood. The receptors stem from a man between 18 and 29 years old in good health.

A word on this clone: Other DNA variants within this sample encode the same CDR3. V and J are TRBV4-1 and TRBJ2-7; D unclear. This CDR3 region has 15 residues. The V end was cut by 1 base, the J end by 0 bases, with 10 bases between. Germline V lookup: CDR1 MGHRA, CDR2 YSYEKL. CDR3 sequence reads: CASSQGAGSSYEQYF. The DNA of the CDR3 is TGCGCCAGCAGCCAAGGTGCCGGAAGCTCCTACGAGCAGTACTTC.

This sequence joins TRBV9 and TRBJ2-1; D gene ambiguous. Germline V lookup: CDR1 SGDLS, CDR2 YYNGEE. This CDR3 is built from 13 residues. V lost 1 base and J 3 bases, leaving 5 bases between the germline ends. CDR3 DNA: TGTGCCAGCAGCGTAAACAGCTACAATGAGCAGTTCTTC. This codes for CASSVNSYNEQFF. The full variable domain, completed using reference TRBV9 and TRBJ2-1, is DSGVTQTPKHLITATGQRVTLRCSPRSGDLSVYWYQQSLDQGLQFLIQYYNGEERAKGNILERFSAQQFPDLHSELNLSSLELGDSALYFCASSVNSYNEQFFGPGTRLTVL.

This chain joins TRBV4-1 and TRBJ2-2; 9 bases line up with TRBD2. The CDR3 covers 17 residues. The ends lost 1 base at V and 4 bases at J; junction bases unmatched: 7. CDR1 MGHRA and CDR2 YSYEKL come from the germline V gene. The CDR3 is CASSQASASGVTGELFF. For the CDR3, the DNA is TGCGCCAGCAGCCAAGCATCGGCTAGCGGGGTCACCGGGGAGCTGTTTTTT.

The genes are TRBV11-2 and TRBJ1-2, with 10 nucleotides matching TRBD1. V gave up 5 bases and J gave up 8 bases; unmatched junction bases: 5. The V gene's germline CDR1 is SGHAT and CDR2 FQNNGV. There are 13 residues in the CDR3. The CDR3 spells CASSLGTGEGYTF. CDR3 DNA: TGTGCCAGCAGCCTTGGGACAGGGGAAGGCTACACCTTC.

A single count supports this clone. This chain connects TRBV7-2 to TRBJ1-4, with 8 bases that match TRBD1. V lost 5 bases to trimming and J lost 4 bases; unmatched junction nucleotides: 9. The CDR3 runs 16 residues. CDR1 SGHTA and CDR2 FQGNSA come from the germline V gene. The CDR3: CASSRVDRGGNEKLFF. The CDR3 bases are TGTGCCAGCAGCAGGGTAGACAGGGGTGGTAATGAAAAACTGTTTTTT.

A note on this clone: Other DNA sequences in this sample translate to the same CDR3. The chain has TRBV5-6 and TRBJ2-7; D not certain. This CDR3 contains 13 residues. CDR1 is SGHDT and CDR2 is YYEEEE in the germline V gene. The V end was cut by 4 bases, the J end by 0 bases, with 8 bases between. DNA of the CDR3: TGTGCCAGCAGCGGGGATAACTCCTACGAGCAGTACTTC. It codes for CASSGDNSYEQYF.

This rearrangement joins TRBV7-6 to TRBJ2-2, with no clear D. Trimming removed 6 bases at V and 5 bases at J, with 7 bases between. Germline loops: CDR1 SGHVS, CDR2 FNYEAQ. This CDR3 has 12 amino acids. CDR3 DNA sequence: TGTGCCAGCAGAACAGCTACCGGGGAGCTGTTTTTT. Its translation is CASRTATGELFF.

The CDR3 is CASSIVQGGAEAFF. DNA for the CDR3: TGTGCCAGTAGTATCGTGCAGGGCGGGGCTGAAGCTTTCTTT. The chain couples TRBV19 to TRBJ1-1; D is perhaps TRBD1 (5 bases). This CDR3 is built from 14 residues. V lost 3 bases and J 6 bases, leaving 14 bases between the germline ends. Germline assignment: CDR1 LNHDA and CDR2 SQIVND (reference sequence).

The CDR3 nucleotides are TGTGCCAGCAGTTTTGACAGGGTATCAGCTAACTATGGCTACACCTTC. This codes for CASSFDRVSANYGYTF. V and J are TRBV28 and TRBJ1-2; TRBD1 matches at 7 bases. Trimming cost V 3 bases and J 0 bases; bases outside gene matches: 7. Germline lookup yields CDR1 MDHEN and CDR2 SYDVKM. CDR3 size: 16 residues.

V gene TRBV12-5 combines with J gene TRBJ1-2, with 8 bases aligning to TRBD1. CDR1 and CDR2 (germline): LGHNT, FRNRAP. The CDR3 runs 16 residues. The V segment lost 0 bases and the J segment 0 bases; nucleotides outside the gene matches: 3. The CDR3 reads CASGLVPGQANYGYTF. CDR3 coding DNA: TGTGCTAGTGGTTTGGTACCGGGACAGGCTAACTATGGCTACACCTTC. The entire variable domain, with the rest obtained from reference TRBV12-5 and TRBJ1-2, is as follows: DARVTQTPRHKVTEMGQEVTMRCQPILGHNTVFWYRQTMMQGLELLAYFRNRAPLDDSGMPKDRFSAEMPDATLATLKIQPSEPRDSAVYFCASGLVPGQANYGYTFGSGTRLTVV.